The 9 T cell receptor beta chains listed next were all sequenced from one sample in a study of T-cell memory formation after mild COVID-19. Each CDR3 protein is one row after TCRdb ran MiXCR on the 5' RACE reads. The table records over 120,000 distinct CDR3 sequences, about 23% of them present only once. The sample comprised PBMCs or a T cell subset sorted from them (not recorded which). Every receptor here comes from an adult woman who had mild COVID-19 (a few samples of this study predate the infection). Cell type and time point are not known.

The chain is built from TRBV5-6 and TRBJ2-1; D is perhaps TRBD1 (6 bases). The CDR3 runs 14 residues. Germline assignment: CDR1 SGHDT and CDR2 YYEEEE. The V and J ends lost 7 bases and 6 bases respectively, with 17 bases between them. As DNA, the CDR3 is TGTGCCAGCGTTACTTCGACAGGTTTCAATGAGCAGTTCTTC. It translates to CASVTSTGFNEQFF.

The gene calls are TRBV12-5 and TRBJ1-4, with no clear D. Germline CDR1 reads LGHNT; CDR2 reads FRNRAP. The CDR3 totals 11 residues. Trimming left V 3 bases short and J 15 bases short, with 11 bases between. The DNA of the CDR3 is TGTGCTAGTGGTTTAGGGAACTTGGTGTTTTTT. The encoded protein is CASGLGNLVFF.

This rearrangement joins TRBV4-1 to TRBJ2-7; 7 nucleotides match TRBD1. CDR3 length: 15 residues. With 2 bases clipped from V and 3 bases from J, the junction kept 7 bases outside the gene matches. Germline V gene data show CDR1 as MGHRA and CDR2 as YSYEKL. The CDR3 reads CASSQTRDSYYEQYF. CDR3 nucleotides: TGCGCCAGCAGCCAAACCCGGGACAGCTACTACGAGCAGTACTTC.

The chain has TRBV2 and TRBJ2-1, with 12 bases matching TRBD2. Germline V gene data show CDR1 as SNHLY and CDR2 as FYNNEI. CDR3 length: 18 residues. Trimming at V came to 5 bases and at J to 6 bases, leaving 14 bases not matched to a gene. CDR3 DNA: TGTGCCAGCAGTCCTTTCCGACTAGCGGGAGTGGTGGGCAATGAGCAGTTCTTC. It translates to CASSPFRLAGVVGNEQFF.

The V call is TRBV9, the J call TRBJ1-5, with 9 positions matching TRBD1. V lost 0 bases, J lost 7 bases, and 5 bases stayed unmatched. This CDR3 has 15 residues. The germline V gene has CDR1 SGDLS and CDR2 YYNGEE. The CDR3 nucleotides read TGTGCCAGCAGCGTAGAGGGGACAGGGAGACAGCCCCAGCATTTT. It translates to CASSVEGTGRQPQHF. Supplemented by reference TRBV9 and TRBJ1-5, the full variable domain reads DSGVTQTPKHLITATGQRVTLRCSPRSGDLSVYWYQQSLDQGLQFLIQYYNGEERAKGNILERFSAQQFPDLHSELNLSSLELGDSALYFCASSVEGTGRQPQHFGDGTRLSIL.

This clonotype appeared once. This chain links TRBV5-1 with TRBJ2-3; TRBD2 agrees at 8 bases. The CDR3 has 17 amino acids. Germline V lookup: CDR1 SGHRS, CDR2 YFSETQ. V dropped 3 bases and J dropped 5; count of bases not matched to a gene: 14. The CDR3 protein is CASSSGSFSGVVDTQYF. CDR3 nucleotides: TGCGCCAGCAGCTCCGGGTCCTTTAGCGGGGTGGTAGATACGCAGTATTTT.

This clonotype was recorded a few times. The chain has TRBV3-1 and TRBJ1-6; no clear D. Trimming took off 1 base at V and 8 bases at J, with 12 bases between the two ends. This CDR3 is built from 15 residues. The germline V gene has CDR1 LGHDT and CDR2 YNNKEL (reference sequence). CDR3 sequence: CASSQVAWSDSPLHF. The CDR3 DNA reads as TGTGCCAGCAGCCAAGTTGCCTGGAGCGATTCACCCCTCCACTTT. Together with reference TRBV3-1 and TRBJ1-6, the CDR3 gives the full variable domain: DTAVSQTPKYLVTQMGNDKSIKCEQNLGHDTMYWYKQDSKKFLKIMFSYNNKELIINETVPNRFSPKSPDKAHLNLHINSLELGDSAVYFCASSQVAWSDSPLHFGNGTRLTVT.

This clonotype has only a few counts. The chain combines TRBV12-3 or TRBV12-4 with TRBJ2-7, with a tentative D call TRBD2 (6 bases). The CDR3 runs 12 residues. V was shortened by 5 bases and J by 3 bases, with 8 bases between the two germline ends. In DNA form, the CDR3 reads TGTGCCAGCAGTGGGACTCGCTACGAGCAGTACTTC. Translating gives CASSGTRYEQYF.

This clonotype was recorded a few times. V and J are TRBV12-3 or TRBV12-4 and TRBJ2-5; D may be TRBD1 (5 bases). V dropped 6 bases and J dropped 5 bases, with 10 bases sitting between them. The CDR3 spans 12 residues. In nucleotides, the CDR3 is TGTGCCAGCAGGGGGCTCGTGGAGACCCAGTACTTC. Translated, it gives CASRGLVETQYF.